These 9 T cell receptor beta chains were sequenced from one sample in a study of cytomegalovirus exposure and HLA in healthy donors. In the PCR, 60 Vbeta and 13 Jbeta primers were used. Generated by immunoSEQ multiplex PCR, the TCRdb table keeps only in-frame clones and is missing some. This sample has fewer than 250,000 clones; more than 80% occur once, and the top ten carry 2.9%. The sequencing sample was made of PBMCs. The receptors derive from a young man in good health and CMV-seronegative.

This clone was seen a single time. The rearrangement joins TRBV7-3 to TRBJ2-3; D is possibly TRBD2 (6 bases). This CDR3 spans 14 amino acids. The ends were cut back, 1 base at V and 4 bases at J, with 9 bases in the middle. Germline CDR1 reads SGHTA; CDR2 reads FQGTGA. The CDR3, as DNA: TGTGCCAGCAGCTTAAGGGGGGTGCCAGATACGCAGTATTTT. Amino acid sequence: CASSLRGVPDTQYF.

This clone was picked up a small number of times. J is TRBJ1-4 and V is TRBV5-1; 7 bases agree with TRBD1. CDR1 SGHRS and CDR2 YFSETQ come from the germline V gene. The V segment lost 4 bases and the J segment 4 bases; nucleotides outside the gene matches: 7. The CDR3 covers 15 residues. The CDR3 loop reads CASSEGDSFNEKLFF. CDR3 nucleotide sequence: TGCGCCAGCAGCGAAGGGGACAGCTTTAATGAAAAACTGTTTTTT.

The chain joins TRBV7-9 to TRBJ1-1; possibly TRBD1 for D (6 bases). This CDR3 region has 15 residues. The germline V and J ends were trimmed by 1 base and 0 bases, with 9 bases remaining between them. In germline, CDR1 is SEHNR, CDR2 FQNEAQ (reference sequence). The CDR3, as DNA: TGTGCCAGCAGCTTAGAGCAGGGGATGAACACTGAAGCTTTCTTT. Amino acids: CASSLEQGMNTEAFF.

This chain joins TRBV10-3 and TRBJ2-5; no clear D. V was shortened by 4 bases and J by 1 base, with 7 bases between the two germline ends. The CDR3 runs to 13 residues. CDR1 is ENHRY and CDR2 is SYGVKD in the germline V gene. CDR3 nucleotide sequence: TGTGCCATCAGTGGAGGCAGCCAAGAGACCCAGTACTTC. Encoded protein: CAISGGSQETQYF.

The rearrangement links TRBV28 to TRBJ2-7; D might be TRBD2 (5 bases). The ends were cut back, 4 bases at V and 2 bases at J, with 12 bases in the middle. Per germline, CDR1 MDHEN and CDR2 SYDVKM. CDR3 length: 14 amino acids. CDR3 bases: TGTGCCAGCAGTTCTCTTCCGGGGACCTACGAGCAGTACTTC. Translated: CASSSLPGTYEQYF.

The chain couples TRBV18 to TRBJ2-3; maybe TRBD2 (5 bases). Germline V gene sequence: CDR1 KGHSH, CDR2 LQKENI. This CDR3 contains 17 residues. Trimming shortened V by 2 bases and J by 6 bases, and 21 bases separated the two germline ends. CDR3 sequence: CASSPSIGEGSTDTQYF. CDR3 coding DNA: TGTGCCAGCTCACCAAGTATAGGCGAGGGCTCCACGGATACGCAGTATTTT.

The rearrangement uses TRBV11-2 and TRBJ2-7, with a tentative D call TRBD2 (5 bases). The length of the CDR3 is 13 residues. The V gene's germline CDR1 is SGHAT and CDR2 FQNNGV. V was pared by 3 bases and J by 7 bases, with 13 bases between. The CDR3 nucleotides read TGTGCCAGCAGCTTCGGACTCGGCGGAGAGCAGTACTTC. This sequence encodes CASSFGLGGEQYF.

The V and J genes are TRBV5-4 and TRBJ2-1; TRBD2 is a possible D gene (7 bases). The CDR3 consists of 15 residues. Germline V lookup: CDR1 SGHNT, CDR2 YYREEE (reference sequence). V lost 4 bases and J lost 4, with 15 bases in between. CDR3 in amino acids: CASSQRGGPYNEQFF. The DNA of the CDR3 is TGTGCCAGCAGCCAAAGGGGGGGTCCTTACAATGAGCAGTTCTTC. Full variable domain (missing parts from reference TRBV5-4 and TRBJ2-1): ETGVTQSPTHLIKTRGQQVTLRCSSQSGHNTVSWYQQALGQGPQFIFQYYREEENGRGNFPPRFSGLQFPNYSSELNVNALELDDSALYLCASSQRGGPYNEQFFGPGTRLTVL.

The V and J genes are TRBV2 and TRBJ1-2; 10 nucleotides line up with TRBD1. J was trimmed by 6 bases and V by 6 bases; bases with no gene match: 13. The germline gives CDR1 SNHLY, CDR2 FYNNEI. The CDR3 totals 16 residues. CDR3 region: CASRKAGTGVVNGYTF. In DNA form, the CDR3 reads TGTGCCAGCAGGAAAGCCGGGACAGGGGTTGTGAATGGCTACACCTTC. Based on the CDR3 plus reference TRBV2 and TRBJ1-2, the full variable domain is EPEVTQTPSHQVTQMGQEVILRCVPISNHLYFYWYRQILGQKVEFLVSFYNNEISEKSEIFDDQFSVERPDGSNFTLKIRSTKLEDSAMYFCASRKAGTGVVNGYTFGSGTRLTVV.